The TCR beta chain described here comes from a study of T cells after yellow fever vaccination (dated 2019 in TCRdb). Regarding the research as a whole: The SMART-Seq v4 Ultra Low Input RNA kit was used to prepare libraries from fractions with low cell numbers. Bulk TCR alpha and beta repertoires were sequenced longitudinally to track T-cell clones before and after primary and booster YFV17D yellow fever vaccination. Two healthy male donors, one aged 18 to 30 and one aged 30 to 40 years, made up the cohort. Bulk PBMC replicates and cell subsets were isolated from blood drawn at multiple timepoints before and after both primary and secondary immunization.

TCR cDNA was made using 5'RACE template switching, a step that added a universal primer site and unique molecular identifiers. Priming of cDNA synthesis was performed from both the TCR alpha and TCR beta constant segments. Libraries were amplified in two PCR steps, with sample barcodes and sequencing adapters added in the second step. Libraries were sequenced on Illumina HiSeq 2500 (2x100 bp) or NovaSeq (2x150 bp). The study's processing was this. Demultiplexing of reads and collapsing into UMI consensus sequences were performed with MIGEC, and V(D)J alignment was carried out with MiXCR. Using edgeR on replicate PBMC samples, clonotypes were called vaccine-responding if FDR was below 0.01 and the log2 fold change was above 5 up to day 15. Each bulk clonotype was labeled CD4 or CD8 based on which sequenced repertoire, CD4 or CD8, contained the clonotype at higher abundance. Through fastp at Q25 and MiXCR, TCRdb rebuilt clones from the public reads, retaining in-frame beta chains. Duplicate CDR3 protein sequences are folded into a single record with the most common DNA and genes. The V and J calls follow TCRdb's processing rather than the paper's. The sample has under 300,000 distinct CDR3 sequences on record, about an eighth of them singletons. Of the sample, about 0.51% is held by the ten largest clones.

Read against the paper, the sample's treatment or condition label means: live attenuated yellow fever vaccine strain. A standard Ficoll-Paque protocol was used to isolate PBMCs from peripheral blood. CD4 and CD8 T-cell fractions were isolated with Dynabeads CD4 and CD8 positive selection kits. TriZol was used to extract RNA from bulk PBMCs, CD4 and CD8 fractions, and dextramer-positive and dextramer-negative fractions. A remark on this clonotype: The antigen it recognizes is unknown. Base-call qualities are not available, and no considerably larger clone is one nucleotide away.

Overall study outcomes, separate from this receptor: A small fraction of clonotypes appeared in both the CD4 and CD8 compartments, likely as a result of convergent recombination. The secondary T-cell response was weaker than the primary response but faster, peaking on day 5 instead of day 15. FACS-sorted repertoires could contain abundant contaminating clonotypes from the bulk population, so computational filtering was required. Because the study included only a couple of donors, the extent to which the findings can be generalized is limited. Most clones expanded after primary vaccination (around 96% of CD4 and 88% of CD8) were re-detected after the booster, suggesting that broad memory maintenance occurred.

V is reduced by 2 bases and J by 4 bases, leaving a spacing of 15 bases between them. The germline V gene gives CDR1 as LGHNA and CDR2 as YNFKEQ. Including the terminal cysteine and phenylalanine, the CDR3 comprises 15 residues. The retained sequence is limited to the CDR3, 45 bases, with the frame set at the first base. The TCR comes from a man aged 25-40 years who received the YFV17D yellow fever vaccine. The V and J genes are TRBV4-2 and TRBJ2-7, with no D gene named confidently. The specimen comprised CD4+ T cells sorted from PBMCs, sampled 45 days after the yellow fever booster vaccination. The DNA sequence follows: TGTGCCAGCAGCCAAAGTACTCCACAGCCTTACGAGCAGTACTTC. Its protein reads: CASSQSTPQPYEQYF.